This T cell receptor beta chain is from a study of blood T cell repertoires in COVID-19. On the study more broadly: Researchers got acute and convalescent COVID-19 samples from the United States, Italy and Spain.

Data came from immunoSEQ multiplex PCR; TCRdb stores just in-frame clones and leaves some out. The sample includes roughly 340,000 clones, 75% to 90% seen only once; the top ten take about 1%. Note on this clone: The sample holds other DNA sequences that translate to the same CDR3.

This study enrolled people aged about 18 to 100 from around 26 US geographic areas. Clinical history as reported by participants underpinned cohort assignment. Symptom resolution, clearance, or two negative PCRs marked the recovered donors of Cohort 3. V was pared by 5 bases and J by 9 bases, with 14 bases between. Germline CDR1 is SEHNR and CDR2 is FQNEAQ (reference sequence). This CDR3 spans 14 amino acids. This clonotype was obtained from a man between 18 and 35 years old who had recovered from COVID-19. The rearrangement joins TRBV7-9 to TRBJ1-6; D perhaps matches TRBD1 (5 bases). Sequenced: PBMCs or T cells enriched from blood (not recorded which). The CDR3, as DNA: TGTGCCAGCAGCCCCCCGGGGGGAGCTTCACCCCTCCACTTT. Protein: CASSPPGGASPLHF.